The 27 T cell receptor beta chains presented below share a single source sample, sequenced in a study of beta chain features in type 1 diabetes. Broader study findings: In all four CD4+ subsets, TCRB CDR3 length was significantly, moderately reduced in type 1 diabetes.

Every isolated RNA sample was fully reverse transcribed, so sequencing captured expressed TCRB transcripts. The repertoire was sequenced with immunoSEQ multiplex PCR; TCRdb's copy has only in-frame clones and lacks some. Of 600,000 or so clones in the sample, approximately 13% were seen once. Antigens of these TCRs are unknown. The specimen sequenced was naive CD4+ T cells from blood. The receptors stem from a man between 25 and 39 years old with type 1 diabetes.

The J gene is TRBJ2-7, the V gene TRBV6-5, with 8 bases aligning to TRBD2. The J segment lost 3 bases and the V segment lost 4 bases, leaving 5 bases of the junction unmatched. The CDR3 runs 14 residues. Per germline, CDR1 MNHEY and CDR2 SVGAGI. The CDR3 here is CASSWISGDYEQYF. The DNA of the CDR3 is TGTGCCAGCAGTTGGATTAGCGGGGACTACGAGCAGTACTTC.

This clone was seen more than once but under ten times. V usage is TRBV6-1 and J usage is TRBJ2-5; 8 bases line up with TRBD1. The CDR3 consists of 15 residues. Germline CDR1 reads MNHNS; CDR2 reads SASEGT. Trimming cost V 4 bases and J 5 bases; bases outside gene matches: 9. The CDR3 here is CASSARTGKGETQYF. The CDR3 coding sequence is TGTGCCAGCAGTGCCCGGACAGGGAAGGGGGAGACCCAGTACTTC.

V is TRBV6-1 and J is TRBJ2-5; D possibly corresponds to TRBD1 (6 bases). Deletions cut 8 bases from V and 3 bases from J, with 16 bases between. The CDR3 has 14 amino acids. CDR1 and CDR2 (germline): MNHNS, SASEGT. The CDR3 sequence: CASASKNREETQYF. In DNA, the CDR3 is TGTGCCAGCGCATCAAAGAACAGGGAAGAGACCCAGTACTTC.

The chain has TRBV5-1 and TRBJ2-5; tentative D call: TRBD1 (5 bases). The CDR3 has 16 residues. Germline lookup yields CDR1 SGHRS and CDR2 YFSETQ. Trimming stripped 2 bases from V and 1 base from J, with 15 bases between. CDR3 amino acids: CASSFLTGQVQETQYF. The CDR3 coding sequence is TGCGCCAGCAGCTTCCTCACTGGACAAGTCCAAGAGACCCAGTACTTC.

The table lists this clone with a few counts. V gene TRBV7-9 combines with J gene TRBJ1-2; no definite D call. With 3 bases removed from V and 0 bases from J, the gap between germline ends came to 8 bases. Per germline, CDR1 SEHNR and CDR2 FQNEAQ (reference sequence). The CDR3 extends over 14 amino acids. In nucleotides, the CDR3 is TGTGCCAGCAGCTTTAGTGCAGCTAACTATGGCTACACCTTC. Protein: CASSFSAANYGYTF.

The rearrangement uses TRBV7-2 and TRBJ2-3; TRBD1 might be the D (6 bases). V gave up 2 bases and J gave up 5 bases, with 14 bases separating them. The CDR3 spans 15 residues. CDR1 is SGHTA, CDR2 FQGNSA, per germline. The CDR3 loop is CASSLYWGLGDTQYF. The DNA of the CDR3 is TGTGCCAGCAGCTTATATTGGGGGCTAGGAGATACGCAGTATTTT.

This clone was counted a few times. This same CDR3 is encoded by further DNA sequences in the sample. The chain employs TRBV18 and TRBJ2-5, with D perhaps TRBD1 (6 bases). Germline CDR1 KGHSH, CDR2 LQKENI. The CDR3 has 14 amino acids. Trimming took off 3 bases at V and 2 bases at J, with 10 bases between the two ends. The CDR3 sequence: CASSPSGTQETQYF. As DNA, the CDR3 is TGTGCCAGCTCACCGTCCGGGACACAAGAGACCCAGTACTTC.

This clone occurred a few times. The CDR3 coding sequence is TGTGCCAGCAGTTACCGACCCGCGGGACAGGGAAATGAGCAGTTCTTC. This sequence encodes CASSYRPAGQGNEQFF. This sequence joins TRBV6-5 and TRBJ2-1; 9 bases match TRBD1. V lost 2 bases and J lost 7; bases outside the gene matches: 9. This CDR3 comprises 16 residues. Germline assignment: CDR1 MNHEY and CDR2 SVGAGI.

This clone was picked up a small number of times. The genes are TRBV28 and TRBJ2-7; 7 bases agree with TRBD1. Germline values: CDR1 MDHEN, CDR2 SYDVKM. CDR3 length: 16 residues. V trimming: 3 bases; J trimming: 2 bases; junction bases outside the gene matches: 10. CDR3 loop: CASSFSQGRRTYEQYF. CDR3 nucleotide sequence: TGTGCCAGCAGTTTCTCACAGGGGCGCCGTACCTACGAGCAGTACTTC.

This chain uses TRBV25-1 with TRBJ2-7; 11 bases align to TRBD2. The trim removed 5 bases at V and 6 bases at J, leaving 6 bases unmatched. The CDR3 length is 14 residues. CDR1 is MGHDK and CDR2 is SYGVNS in the germline V gene. Here the CDR3 DNA reads TGTGCCAGCAGTCTAGCGGGGGGAAGGGGCGAGCAGTACTTC. As protein: CASSLAGGRGEQYF.

This rearrangement joins TRBV18 to TRBJ1-5; D may be TRBD1 (5 bases). CDR1 KGHSH and CDR2 LQKENI come from the germline V gene. V was clipped by 2 bases and J by 7 bases, with 15 bases between them. This CDR3 is 15 amino acids long. CDR3 sequence reads: CASSPNTGGNQPQHF. The CDR3 region has the DNA TGTGCCAGCTCACCAAATACCGGGGGAAACCAGCCCCAGCATTTT.

This chain uses TRBV7-9 with TRBJ2-3; D may be TRBD1 (5 bases). CDR1 and CDR2 (germline): SEHNR, FQNEAQ (reference sequence). V was cut by 4 bases and J by 2 bases, with 10 bases left in between. The CDR3 has 14 residues. The CDR3 here is CASSSRQNTDTQYF. CDR3 DNA: TGTGCCAGCAGCTCTAGACAGAACACAGATACGCAGTATTTT. The whole variable domain, remainder taken from reference TRBV7-9 and TRBJ2-3, is DTGVSQNPRHKITKRGQNVTFRCDPISEHNRLYWYRQTLGQGPEFLTYFQNEAQLEKSRLLSDRFSAERPKGSFSTLEIQRTEQGDSAMYLCASSSRQNTDTQYFGPGTRLTVL.

The CDR3 protein is CASSPRAQTYTGELFF. CDR3 bases: TGTGCCAGCAGCCCCCGGGCGCAGACTTACACCGGGGAGCTGTTTTTT. This chain connects TRBV14 to TRBJ2-2; no definite D call. Trimming left V 4 bases short and J 3 bases short, with 15 bases between. Looked up from germline, CDR1 is SGHDN and CDR2 is FVKESK. The CDR3 has 16 amino acids.

This clone turned up a few times. The rearrangement uses TRBV13 and TRBJ1-2; 9 bases are a match to TRBD1. CDR1 PRHDT and CDR2 FYEKMQ come from the germline V gene (reference sequence). J was trimmed by 5 bases and V by 5 bases; bases with no gene match: 3. There are 13 residues in the CDR3. The CDR3 bases are TGTGCCAGCAGCGGGGACAGGGCTTATGGCTACACCTTC. Amino acid sequence: CASSGDRAYGYTF. The full variable domain, completed using reference TRBV13 and TRBJ1-2, is AAGVIQSPRHLIKEKRETATLKCYPIPRHDTVYWYQQGPGQDPQFLISFYEKMQSDKGSIPDRFSAQQFSDYHSELNMSSLELGDSALYFCASSGDRAYGYTFGSGTRLTVV.

The CDR3 DNA reads as TGTGCCAGCAGTTACTCGGCCCCATCCTACGAGCAGTACTTC. Translated, it gives CASSYSAPSYEQYF. The chain combines TRBV6-5 with TRBJ2-7; D is uncertain. Germline CDR1 is MNHEY and CDR2 is SVGAGI. The CDR3 has 14 residues. Deletions cut 0 bases from V and 1 base from J, with 7 bases between.

The gene calls are TRBV7-2 and TRBJ1-3; a possible D gene is TRBD1 (5 bases). This CDR3 spans 16 amino acids. Germline CDR1 and CDR2: SGHTA and FQGNSA. Trimming cost V 5 bases and J 0 bases, with 14 bases left between them. CDR3 bases: TGTGCCAGCAGCGCCAGGGACTCCTACTCTGGAAACACCATATATTTT. Translated, it gives CASSARDSYSGNTIYF.

This clone appeared a few times. The V call is TRBV4-3, the J call TRBJ1-6; D unclear. Germline V gene data show CDR1 as LGHNA and CDR2 as YSLEER. V dropped 0 bases and J dropped 5 bases, with 11 bases sitting between them. CDR3 length: 16 residues. The CDR3 loop reads CASSQDEDLNNSPLHF. In DNA form, the CDR3 reads TGCGCCAGCAGCCAAGATGAGGATCTGAATAATTCACCCCTCCACTTT.

There are a few counts of this clone. The chain couples TRBV2 to TRBJ1-2; TRBD1 is a possible D gene (5 bases). V lost 3 bases and J 2 bases, leaving 13 bases between the germline ends. Looked up from germline, CDR1 is SNHLY and CDR2 is FYNNEI. This CDR3 spans 15 amino acids. CDR3 nucleotides: TGTGCCAGCAGTGATGGGGGTAGGGAGAACTATGGCTACACCTTC. Its translation is CASSDGGRENYGYTF.

The chain has TRBV7-3 and TRBJ1-1; D is unclear. Germline assignment: CDR1 SGHTA and CDR2 FQGTGA. Trimming removed 3 bases from V and 2 bases from J, with 7 bases in between. The CDR3 loop spans 13 amino acids. CDR3 DNA sequence: TGTGCCAGCAGCTTCCTATACAACACTGAAGCTTTCTTT. Protein product: CASSFLYNTEAFF.

This clone has more than one count but fewer than ten. The J gene is TRBJ2-7, the V gene TRBV14; D is unresolved. The CDR3 runs to 15 residues. V lost 3 bases to trimming and J lost 1 base, with 13 bases between them. In germline, CDR1 is SGHDN, CDR2 FVKESK. The CDR3 DNA reads TGTGCCAGCAGCCATATCAGGTTACCTTCCTACGAGCAGTACTTC. This gives the protein CASSHIRLPSYEQYF.

CDR3 DNA: TGTGCCAGCAGTGCGGACAGGGGTTCCTCTGGAAACACCATATATTTT. This translates into CASSADRGSSGNTIYF. V is TRBV25-1 and J is TRBJ1-3, with 9 bases fitting TRBD1. Germline loops: CDR1 MGHDK, CDR2 SYGVNS. This CDR3 contains 16 residues. Trimming took 4 bases from V and 0 from J; bases not matched to a gene: 4.

On this clone: Relative to the germline gene, one junction end is altered; a read error may explain this. The chain carries TRBV6-6 and TRBJ2-3; D may correspond to TRBD1 or TRBD2 (5 bases each). The germline V gene encodes CDR1 MNHNY and CDR2 SVGAGI (reference sequence). CDR3 length: 13 residues. CDR3 loop: CASSYVPGPPSNF. The CDR3 nucleotides read TGTGCCAGCAGTTATGTCCCGGGACCGCCAAGTAATTTT.

The chain has TRBV14 and TRBJ2-1; a possible D gene is TRBD1 (8 bases). In germline, CDR1 is SGHDN, CDR2 FVKESK. This CDR3 has 18 amino acids. V shed 0 bases and J shed 1 base, with 16 bases lying between them. CDR3 residues: CASSQDLGQGGSYNEQFF. The CDR3 DNA sequence: TGTGCCAGCAGCCAAGATCTAGGACAGGGAGGGTCCTACAATGAGCAGTTCTTC.

This clone has a handful of counts. The gene calls are TRBV7-2 and TRBJ2-7; D not certain. The CDR3 is made up of 14 amino acids. The germline V gene encodes CDR1 SGHTA and CDR2 FQGNSA. Trimming stripped 3 bases from V and 1 base from J, with 10 bases between. This chain's CDR3 is CASSFLPQSYEQYF. The CDR3 DNA reads TGTGCCAGCAGCTTCTTACCCCAATCCTACGAGCAGTACTTC.

This clone has a handful of counts. The chain couples TRBV27 to TRBJ2-7; tentatively, D is TRBD1 (6 bases). CDR3 length: 15 residues. From germline, CDR1 is MNHEY and CDR2 SMNVEV (reference sequence). The germline V and J ends were trimmed by 5 bases and 2 bases, with 16 bases remaining between them. The DNA for the CDR3 is TGTGCCAGCAGTGCAAGGACAGAAAGGACCTACGAGCAGTACTTC. It codes for CASSARTERTYEQYF.

This clone came up a few times. The chain is built from TRBV4-2 and TRBJ1-3; D remains unclear. Germline V CDR1 and CDR2: LGHNA, YNFKEQ. V dropped 1 base and J dropped 6 bases, with 10 bases sitting between them. There are 14 residues in the CDR3. DNA for the CDR3: TGTGCCAGCAGCCAAGCTCGATTGGAAAACACCATATATTTT. It specifies CASSQARLENTIYF.

The chain recombines TRBV30 with TRBJ2-1; D is unresolved. Trimming removed 4 bases at V and 5 bases at J, with 9 bases between. Germline V gene data show CDR1 as GTSNPN and CDR2 as SVGIG (reference sequence). The CDR3 sequence is 12 residues long. This chain's CDR3 is CAWNLNNNEQFF. The CDR3, as DNA: TGTGCCTGGAACCTGAACAACAATGAGCAGTTCTTC. Full variable domain (outside the CDR3, taken from reference TRBV30 and TRBJ2-1): SQTIHQWPATLVQPVGSPLSLECTVEGTSNPNLYWYRQAAGRGLQLLFYSVGIGQISSEVPQNLSASRPQDRQFILSSKKLLLSDSGFYLCAWNLNNNEQFFGPGTRLTVL.